The T cell receptor beta chain under discussion was sequenced for a study of cytomegalovirus exposure and HLA in healthy donors. The CDR3 runs to 15 residues. Per the germline V gene, CDR1 is MNHNS and CDR2 is SASEGT. The J segment lost 3 bases and the V segment lost 3 bases, leaving 4 bases of the junction unmatched. Researchers ran the PCR with 60 Vbeta and 13 Jbeta primers. Profiling relied on immunoSEQ multiplex PCR, and the TCRdb table lists in-frame clones only, not all of them. The sample consists of fewer than 140,000 clones, about two thirds of them appearing once. This clone occurred a few times.

V usage is TRBV6-1 and J usage is TRBJ2-7; the match to TRBD1 covers 11 bases. The sequence derives from a female donor in good health and CMV-seronegative. Sequencing used PBMCs. The CDR3 bases are TGTGCCAGCAGTGACCCGGGACAGGGGGTCTACGAGCAGTACTTC. It yields the protein CASSDPGQGVYEQYF.